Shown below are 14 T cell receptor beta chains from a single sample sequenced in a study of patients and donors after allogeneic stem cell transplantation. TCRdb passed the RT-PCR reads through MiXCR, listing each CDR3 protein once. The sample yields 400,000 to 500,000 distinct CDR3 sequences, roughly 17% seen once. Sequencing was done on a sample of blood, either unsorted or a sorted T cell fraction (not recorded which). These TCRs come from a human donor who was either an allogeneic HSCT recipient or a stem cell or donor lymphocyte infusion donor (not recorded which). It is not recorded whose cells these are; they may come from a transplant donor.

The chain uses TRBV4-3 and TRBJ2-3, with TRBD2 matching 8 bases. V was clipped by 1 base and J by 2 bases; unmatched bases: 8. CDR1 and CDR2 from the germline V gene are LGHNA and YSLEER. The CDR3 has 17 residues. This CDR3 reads CASSQVLAGGLTDTQYF. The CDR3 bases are TGCGCCAGCAGCCAAGTTTTGGCGGGGGGCCTCACAGATACGCAGTATTTT.

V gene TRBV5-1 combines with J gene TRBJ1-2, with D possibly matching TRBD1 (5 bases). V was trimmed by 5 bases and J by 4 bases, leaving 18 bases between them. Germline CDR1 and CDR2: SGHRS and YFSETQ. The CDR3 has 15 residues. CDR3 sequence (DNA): TGCGCCAGCAGAGGGGCAGGGTCCACACTCTATGGCTACACCTTC. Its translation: CASRGAGSTLYGYTF.

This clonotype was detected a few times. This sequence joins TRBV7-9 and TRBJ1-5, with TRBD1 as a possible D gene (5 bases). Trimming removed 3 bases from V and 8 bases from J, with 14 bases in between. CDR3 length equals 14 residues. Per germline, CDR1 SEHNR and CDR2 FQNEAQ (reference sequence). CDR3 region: CASSLGQGLEPQHF. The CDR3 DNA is TGTGCCAGCAGCTTGGGTCAGGGTCTCGAGCCCCAGCATTTT.

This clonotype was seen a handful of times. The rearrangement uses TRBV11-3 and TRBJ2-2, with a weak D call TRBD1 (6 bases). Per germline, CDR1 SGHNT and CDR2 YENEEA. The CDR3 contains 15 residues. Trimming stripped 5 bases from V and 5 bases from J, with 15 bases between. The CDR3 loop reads CASSLRGTGTGELFF. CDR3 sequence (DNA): TGTGCCAGCAGCCTCAGGGGAACGGGGACCGGGGAGCTGTTTTTT.

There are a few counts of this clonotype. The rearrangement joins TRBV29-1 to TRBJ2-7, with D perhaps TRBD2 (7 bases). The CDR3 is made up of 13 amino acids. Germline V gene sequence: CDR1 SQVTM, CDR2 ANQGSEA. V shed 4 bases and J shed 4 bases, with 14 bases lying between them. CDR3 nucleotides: TGCAGCGTTGCATCGGGGGGCCTATACGAGCAGTACTTC. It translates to CSVASGGLYEQYF.

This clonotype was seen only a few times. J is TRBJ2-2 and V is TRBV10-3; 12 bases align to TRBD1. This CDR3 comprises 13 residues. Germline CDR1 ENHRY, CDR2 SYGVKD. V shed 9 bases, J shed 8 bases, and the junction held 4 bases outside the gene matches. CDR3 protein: CAIRDRGLGELFF. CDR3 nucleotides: TGTGCCATAAGGGACAGGGGGCTAGGGGAGCTGTTTTTT.

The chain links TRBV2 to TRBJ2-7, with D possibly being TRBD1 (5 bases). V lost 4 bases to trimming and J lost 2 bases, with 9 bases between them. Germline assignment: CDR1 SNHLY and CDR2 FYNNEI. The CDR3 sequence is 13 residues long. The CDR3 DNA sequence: TGTGCCAGCAGTGTGAAGGGGACCTACGAGCAGTACTTC. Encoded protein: CASSVKGTYEQYF.

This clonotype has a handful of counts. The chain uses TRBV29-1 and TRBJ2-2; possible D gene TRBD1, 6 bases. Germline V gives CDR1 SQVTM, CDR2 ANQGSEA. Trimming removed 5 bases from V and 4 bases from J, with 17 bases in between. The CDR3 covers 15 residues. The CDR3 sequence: CSVSDRTAGTGELFF. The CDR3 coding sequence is TGCAGCGTTTCTGACAGGACGGCGGGCACCGGGGAGCTGTTTTTT.

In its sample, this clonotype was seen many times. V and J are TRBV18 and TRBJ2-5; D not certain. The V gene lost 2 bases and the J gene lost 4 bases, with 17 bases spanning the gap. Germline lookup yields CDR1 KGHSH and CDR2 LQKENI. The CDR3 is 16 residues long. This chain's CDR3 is CASSPNPPDLPETQYF. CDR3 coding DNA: TGTGCCAGCTCACCAAATCCTCCGGACCTCCCAGAGACCCAGTACTTC. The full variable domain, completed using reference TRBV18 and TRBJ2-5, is NAGVMQNPRHLVRRRGQEARLRCSPMKGHSHVYWYRQLPEEGLKFMVYLQKENIIDESGMPKERFSAEFPKEGPSILRIQQVVRGDSAAYFCASSPNPPDLPETQYFGPGTRLLVL.

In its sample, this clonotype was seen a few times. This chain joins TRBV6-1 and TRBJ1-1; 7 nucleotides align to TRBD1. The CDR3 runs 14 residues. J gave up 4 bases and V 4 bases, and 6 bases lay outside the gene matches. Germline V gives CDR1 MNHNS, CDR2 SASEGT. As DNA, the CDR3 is TGTGCCAGCAGTGGCCGACAGGGACGCACTGAAGCTTTCTTT. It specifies CASSGRQGRTEAFF.

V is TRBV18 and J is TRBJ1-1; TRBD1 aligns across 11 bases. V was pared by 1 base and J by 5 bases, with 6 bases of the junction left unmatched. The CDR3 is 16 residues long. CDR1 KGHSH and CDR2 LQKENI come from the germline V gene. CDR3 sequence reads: CASSPLPGQGGTEAFF. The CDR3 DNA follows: TGTGCCAGCTCACCACTGCCGGGACAGGGGGGAACTGAAGCTTTCTTT.

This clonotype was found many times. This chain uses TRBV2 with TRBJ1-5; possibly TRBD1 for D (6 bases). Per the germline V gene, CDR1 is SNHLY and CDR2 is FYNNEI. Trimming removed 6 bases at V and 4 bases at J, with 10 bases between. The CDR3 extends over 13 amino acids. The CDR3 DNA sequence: TGTGCCAGCAGACGACAGGTTAATCAGCCCCAGCATTTT. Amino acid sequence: CASRRQVNQPQHF.

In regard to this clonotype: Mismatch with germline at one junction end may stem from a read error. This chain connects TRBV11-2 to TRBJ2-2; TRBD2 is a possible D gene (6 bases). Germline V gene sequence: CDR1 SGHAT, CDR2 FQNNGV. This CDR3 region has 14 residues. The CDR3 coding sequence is TGTGCCAGCAGCTTAGCCCGGCGGGTGGGGGGGCTGTTTTTT. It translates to CASSLARRVGGLFF.

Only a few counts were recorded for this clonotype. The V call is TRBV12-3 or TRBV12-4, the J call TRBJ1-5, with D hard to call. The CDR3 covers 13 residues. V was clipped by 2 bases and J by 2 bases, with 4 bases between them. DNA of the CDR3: TGTGCCAGCAGTTTACGCCGCAATCAGCCCCAGCATTTT. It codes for CASSLRRNQPQHF.